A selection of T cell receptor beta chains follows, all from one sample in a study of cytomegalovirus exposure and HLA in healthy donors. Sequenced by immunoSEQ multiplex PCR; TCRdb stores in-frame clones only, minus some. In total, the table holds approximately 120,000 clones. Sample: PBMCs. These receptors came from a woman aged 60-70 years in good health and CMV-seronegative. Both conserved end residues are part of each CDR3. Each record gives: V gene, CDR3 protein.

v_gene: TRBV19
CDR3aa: CASSIGGAEVQYYGYTF

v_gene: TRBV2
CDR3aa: CASSEGGGAGINEQFF

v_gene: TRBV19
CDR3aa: CASTSNSEGTEAFF

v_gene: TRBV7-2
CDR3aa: CASSPPRDYGYTF

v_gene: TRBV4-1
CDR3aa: CASSQGQGLETQYF

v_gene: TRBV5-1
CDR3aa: CASSLATAYNEQFF

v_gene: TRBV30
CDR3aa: CAWSLQVNYGYTF

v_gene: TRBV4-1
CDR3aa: CASSQGHLNTEAFF

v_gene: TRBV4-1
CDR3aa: CASSQGAGGTEEQYF

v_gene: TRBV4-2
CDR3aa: CASSQEWAGSSYEQYF

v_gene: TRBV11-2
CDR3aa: CASSLRGGNEKLFF

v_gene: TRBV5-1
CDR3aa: CASSYSGTSGGAPETQYF

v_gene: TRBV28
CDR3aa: CASKSQGKGVETQYF

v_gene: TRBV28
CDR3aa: CASSRTGTGWDSPLHF

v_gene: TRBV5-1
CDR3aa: CASSLRGGLDEQFF

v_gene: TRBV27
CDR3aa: CASSLSGGGNQPQHF

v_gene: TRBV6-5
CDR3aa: CASRPQGALGYTF

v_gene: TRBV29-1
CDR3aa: CSVQSMTGSGYEQYF

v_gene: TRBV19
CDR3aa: CASSIDRDAGELFF

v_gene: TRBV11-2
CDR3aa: CASSLGTDYEQYF

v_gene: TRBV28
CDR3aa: CASSLSAILRETQYF

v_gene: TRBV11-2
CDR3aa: CASSLGTLAGTGETQYF

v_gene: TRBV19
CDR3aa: CASSIVSGDQPQHF

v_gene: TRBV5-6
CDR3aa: CASSLTPTVGTGELFF

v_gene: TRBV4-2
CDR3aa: CASSPQSSGANVLTF

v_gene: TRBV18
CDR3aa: CASSPLSGQGLTATEAFF

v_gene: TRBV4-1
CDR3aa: CASSNRGAGGEKLFF

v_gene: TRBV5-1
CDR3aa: CASSFQAGSTDTQYF

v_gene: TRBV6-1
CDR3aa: CASVPRARYEQYF

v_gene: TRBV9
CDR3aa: CASSVTGDQLSYEQYF

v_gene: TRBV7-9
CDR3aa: CASSFRGRVQETQYF

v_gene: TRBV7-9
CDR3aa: CASSLDPGLAGYNEQFF

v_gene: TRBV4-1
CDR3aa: CASSQGGAPNTEAFF

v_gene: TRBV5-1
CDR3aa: CASSLTGGSEAFF

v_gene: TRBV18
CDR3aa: CASSPGTFGYTF

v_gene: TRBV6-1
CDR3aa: CASSIRSRSTDTQYF

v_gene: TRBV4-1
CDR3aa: CASSQRGYTEAFF

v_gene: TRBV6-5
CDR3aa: CASSDSRDSYGYTF

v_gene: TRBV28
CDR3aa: CASSLRGTGGYGYTF

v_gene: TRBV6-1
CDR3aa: CASSVSGLSSYEQYF

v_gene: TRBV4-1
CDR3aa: CASSQLRRDRGLELFF